These 19 T cell receptor beta chains were all obtained from the same sample, sequenced in a study of T cell responses to AZD1222 COVID-19 vaccine (dated by TCRdb to about 2021). The meaning of the sample's time point label: baseline before first vaccination. The library was made by the immunoSEQ multiplex PCR assay. Imported from immuneACCESS, the table was reduced by TCRdb to in-frame sequences with V and J called. These copies leave out some clones; in studies compared against another copy, an unresolved V gene accounts for under half, and the cause of the remainder is not known. A total of about 130,000 clones appear in this sample, about 93% of them only once. The ten biggest clones cover about 0.91% of the sample. The specimen was peripheral blood, collected on day 0 of AZD1222 vaccination. Receptors originate from an adult in good health.

As regards this clone: At one boundary the junction diverges from the germline segment, which might be a read error. The chain combines TRBV10-3 with TRBJ1-2; D remains ambiguous. Germline V gives CDR1 ENHRY, CDR2 SYGVKD. This CDR3 region has 14 residues. The CDR3 DNA follows: TGTGCCATCAGTGAGTCTCGCGGGGTATATGACTACACCTTC. It encodes CAISESRGVYDYTF.

The chain couples TRBV29-1 to TRBJ2-1, with unresolved D. The CDR3 covers 13 residues. The V gene lost 5 bases and the J gene lost 2 bases, with 10 bases spanning the gap. Germline CDR1 SQVTM, CDR2 ANQGSEA. Here the CDR3 reads CSVTDLTYNEQFF. The CDR3 region has the DNA TGCAGCGTTACGGACCTAACCTACAATGAGCAGTTCTTC.

The V and J genes are TRBV5-1 and TRBJ1-1, with TRBD1 identical over 12 bases. Germline V gives CDR1 SGHRS, CDR2 YFSETQ. With V trimmed by 4 bases and J by 4 bases, 5 bases remained unmatched. This CDR3 has 15 amino acids. CDR3 in DNA: TGCGCCAGCAGCCCGGGACAGGGGGCGGGCACTGAAGCTTTCTTT. This gives the protein CASSPGQGAGTEAFF.

The gene calls are TRBV4-1 and TRBJ2-6, with 7 bases aligning to TRBD1. Germline V gene sequence: CDR1 MGHRA, CDR2 YSYEKL. Unmatched junction bases numbered 11, after V lost 0 bases and J lost 6 bases. CDR3 length: 18 residues. CDR3 region: CASSQEVADRAPANVLTF. For the CDR3, the DNA is TGCGCCAGCAGCCAAGAAGTAGCCGACAGGGCCCCGGCCAACGTCCTGACTTTC.

This rearrangement joins TRBV27 to TRBJ2-7; 9 positions agree with TRBD2. The V and J ends lost 6 bases and 2 bases, in that order; junction bases with no gene match: 8. Per germline, CDR1 MNHEY and CDR2 SMNVEV (reference sequence). This CDR3 is built from 15 residues. CDR3 amino acids: CASRRGLAGTYEQYF. As DNA, the CDR3 is TGTGCCAGCAGACGGGGACTAGCCGGTACCTACGAGCAGTACTTC.

This chain links TRBV19 with TRBJ1-5; possibly TRBD1 for D (6 bases). V was clipped by 1 base and J by 4 bases, with 8 bases between them. The CDR3 covers 14 residues. Germline values: CDR1 LNHDA, CDR2 SQIVND (reference sequence). The CDR3 sequence is CASSIGTVNQPQHF. CDR3 DNA sequence: TGTGCCAGTAGTATAGGGACAGTTAATCAGCCCCAGCATTTT.

The chain has TRBV7-6 and TRBJ1-5; 8 bases line up with TRBD1. CDR3 size: 18 residues. V lost 1 base to trimming and J lost 6 bases; unmatched junction nucleotides: 14. Germline lookup yields CDR1 SGHVS and CDR2 FNYEAQ. CDR3 DNA: TGTGCCAGCAGCTTAGAATCTCCGGGCAGGGGGCGCATTCAGCCCCAGCATTTT. Translating gives CASSLESPGRGRIQPQHF.

CDR3 nucleotides: TGTGCCATCAGTGCTCACCAAGACAGGGGGCGTTCCGATGAGCAGTTCTTC. Its translation is CAISAHQDRGRSDEQFF. This rearrangement joins TRBV10-3 to TRBJ2-1; TRBD1 aligns across 10 bases. The V gene's germline CDR1 is ENHRY and CDR2 SYGVKD. Trimming took 4 bases from V and 8 from J; bases not matched to a gene: 14. The CDR3 has 17 residues.

This clone was detected a few times. The rearrangement uses TRBV5-4 and TRBJ2-3; tentatively, D is TRBD1 (5 bases). This CDR3 contains 14 residues. V was clipped by 4 bases and J by 0 bases, with 9 bases between them. Germline lookup yields CDR1 SGHNT and CDR2 YYREEE (reference sequence). This CDR3 is CASSLGQSTDTQYF. DNA of the CDR3: TGTGCCAGCAGCCTAGGACAAAGCACAGATACGCAGTATTTT.

The gene calls are TRBV2 and TRBJ1-2; 9 bases map to TRBD1. The germline V gene has CDR1 SNHLY and CDR2 FYNNEI. This CDR3 spans 14 amino acids. J gave up 9 bases and V 5 bases, and 10 bases lay outside the gene matches. Here the CDR3 DNA reads TGTGCCAGCAGTCCCGGGACAGGGCTTGTGAGCTACACCTTC. It specifies CASSPGTGLVSYTF.

The chain couples TRBV9 to TRBJ1-2; 11 nucleotides match TRBD1. Germline assignment: CDR1 SGDLS and CDR2 YYNGEE. The CDR3 consists of 18 residues. Trimming removed 3 bases from V and 2 bases from J; junction bases left unmatched: 12. The DNA of the CDR3 is TGTGCCAGCAGCGCCGGTATCCGGGACAGGGGGACGAACTATGGCTACACCTTC. Its translation: CASSAGIRDRGTNYGYTF.

This rearrangement joins TRBV6-5 to TRBJ1-1, with TRBD1 matching 7 bases. V shed 0 bases and J 3 bases; nucleotides not matched to a gene: 4. CDR3 length: 15 residues. CDR1 is MNHEY, CDR2 SVGAGI, per germline. In nucleotides, the CDR3 is TGTGCCAGCAGTTACTCGAATAGGGGGCACACTGAAGCTTTCTTT. Residues: CASSYSNRGHTEAFF.

The chain has TRBV19 and TRBJ1-1; D perhaps matches TRBD1 (6 bases). The CDR3 is made up of 13 amino acids. The ends were cut back, 2 bases at V and 11 bases at J, with 15 bases in the middle. Per the germline V gene, CDR1 is LNHDA and CDR2 is SQIVND (reference sequence). In DNA form, the CDR3 reads TGTGCCAGTAGTATAATGGGGGGCAGGTTGGCTTTCTTT. The encoded protein is CASSIMGGRLAFF.

This sequence joins TRBV29-1 and TRBJ1-1, with D uncertain. V lost 0 bases to trimming and J lost 5 bases, with 4 bases between them. Germline V lookup: CDR1 SQVTM, CDR2 ANQGSEA. CDR3 size: 11 residues. The CDR3 loop reads CSVEERTEAFF. DNA of the CDR3: TGCAGCGTTGAAGAGAGGACTGAAGCTTTCTTT.

The chain employs TRBV5-1 and TRBJ1-4, with D possibly TRBD1 on 6 matching bases. Trimming took off 4 bases at V and 8 bases at J, with 15 bases between the two ends. The V gene's germline CDR1 is SGHRS and CDR2 YFSETQ. This CDR3 region has 14 residues. In DNA form, the CDR3 reads TGCGCCAGCAGCAGCAGGGGTGAGGGAGAAAAACTGTTTTTT. Encoded protein: CASSSRGEGEKLFF.

J is TRBJ2-5 and V is TRBV6-5; no definite D call. The ends were cut back, 6 bases at V and 2 bases at J, with 10 bases in the middle. The CDR3 has 13 residues. Germline V gene lookup returns CDR1 MNHEY and CDR2 SVGAGI. CDR3 in amino acids: CASRYTVQETQYF. The CDR3 DNA is TGTGCCAGCAGGTACACAGTGCAAGAGACCCAGTACTTC.

V gene TRBV6-6 combines with J gene TRBJ1-6, with 7 positions matching TRBD1. Germline V lookup: CDR1 MNHNY, CDR2 SVGAGI (reference sequence). V was clipped by 5 bases and J by 10 bases; unmatched bases: 5. This CDR3 spans 13 amino acids. The CDR3 is CASSTGVGSPLHF. In nucleotides, the CDR3 is TGTGCCAGCAGTACAGGGGTTGGCTCACCCCTCCACTTT.

The rearrangement joins TRBV19 to TRBJ1-2; 9 bases map to TRBD1. The germline gives CDR1 LNHDA, CDR2 SQIVND (reference sequence). V dropped 3 bases and J dropped 4; count of bases not matched to a gene: 6. This CDR3 comprises 15 residues. The DNA of the CDR3 is TGTGCCAGTAGTATCACAGGGGGCGGAGGCTATGGCTACACCTTC. Its protein is CASSITGGGGYGYTF.

This clone was counted a single time. Germline and junction disagree at one end, which may indicate a read error. The chain couples TRBV6-5 to TRBJ1-1, with D hard to call. Per germline, CDR1 MNHEY and CDR2 SVGAGI. The CDR3 spans 14 residues. This chain's CDR3 is CASSHSVTNTEAFF. CDR3 coding DNA: TGTGCCAGCAGTCACTCCGTAACGAACACTGAAGCTTTCTTT.